There are many counts of the clone carrying this T cell receptor beta chain. This sample is drawn from a study of response to subunit inactivated influenza vaccine. TCRdb redid the calling of the RT-PCR reads with MiXCR, one entry per CDR3 protein. This table holds under 500,000 distinct CDR3 sequences, 9.5% to 12% found once. The source material was PBMCs from blood, sampled more than 35 days after vaccination. This TCR derives from a man aged 50-60 years who received an inactivated influenza vaccine.

The CDR3 sequence is CASSPDKFNEQFF. In DNA form, the CDR3 reads TGTGCCAGCAGCCCCGACAAGTTCAATGAGCAGTTCTTC. V usage is TRBV6-2 or TRBV6-3 and J usage is TRBJ2-1; D gene unclear. Per the germline V gene, CDR1 is MNHEY and CDR2 is SVGEGT. This CDR3 spans 13 amino acids. V lost 6 bases, J lost 6 bases, and 12 bases lay in between.